What follows are 27 T cell receptor beta chains derived from one specimen sequenced in a study of T cell repertoires in MIS-A myocarditis. This table comes from immunoSEQ multiplex PCR, and its TCRdb copy is limited to in-frame clones, with some not included. The table records 11,000 or so clones, 65% to 90% of them present only once. The sample was right ventricle heart tissue obtained at autopsy. The receptors here all came from a man younger than 30 with fulminant myocarditis from multisystem inflammatory syndrome in adults (MIS-A) after COVID-19.

The rearrangement joins TRBV11-3 to TRBJ2-3; D unclear. Trimming shortened V by 5 bases and J by 0 bases, and 9 bases separated the two germline ends. The germline V gene has CDR1 SGHNT and CDR2 YENEEA. The CDR3 is 14 residues long. In DNA, the CDR3 is TGTGCCAGCAGCAGACTGCGGAGCACAGATACGCAGTATTTT. Residues: CASSRLRSTDTQYF.

The chain is built from TRBV2 and TRBJ2-1, with 9 bases fitting TRBD1. V lost 4 bases, J lost 8 bases, and 9 bases stayed unmatched. The CDR3 contains 15 residues. Germline values: CDR1 SNHLY, CDR2 FYNNEI. This CDR3 is CASSVRDRVRDEQFF. Written as DNA, the CDR3 is TGTGCCAGCAGTGTCCGGGACAGGGTTCGTGATGAGCAGTTCTTC.

The J gene is TRBJ2-2, the V gene TRBV11-3, with TRBD1 matching 8 bases. This CDR3 comprises 13 residues. V was pared by 9 bases and J by 7 bases, with 7 bases of the junction left unmatched. Germline V gene lookup returns CDR1 SGHNT and CDR2 YENEEA. As DNA, the CDR3 is TGTGCCAGTACGGACAGGGTTAGCGGGGAGCTGTTTTTT. This translates into CASTDRVSGELFF.

The sample holds a few counts of this clone. The V and J genes are TRBV6-4 and TRBJ2-7; D is uncertain. The CDR3 contains 12 residues. The germline V gene has CDR1 MRHNA and CDR2 SNTAGT. V was trimmed by 2 bases and J by 2 bases, leaving 4 bases between them. CDR3 nucleotides: TGTGCCAGCAGTGACAGTACCTACGAGCAGTACTTC. The encoded protein is CASSDSTYEQYF.

This chain links TRBV11-2 with TRBJ1-2; D remains ambiguous. This CDR3 comprises 17 residues. Trimming removed 2 bases at V and 0 bases at J, with 16 bases between. Germline V lookup: CDR1 SGHAT, CDR2 FQNNGV. CDR3 protein: CASSLSYQTVSNYGYTF. CDR3 DNA sequence: TGTGCCAGCAGCTTAAGTTACCAGACGGTTTCTAACTATGGCTACACCTTC.

The chain is built from TRBV28 and TRBJ1-2; a possible D gene is TRBD1 (5 bases). CDR3 size: 18 residues. With 1 base removed from V and 1 base from J, the gap between germline ends came to 19 bases. Germline V gene sequence: CDR1 MDHEN, CDR2 SYDVKM. CDR3 in DNA: TGTGCCAGCAGTTTATTCTCGTTCGCACAGGAAAATAACTATGGCTACACCTTC. Its translation: CASSLFSFAQENNYGYTF.

V and J are TRBV19 and TRBJ1-5; 8 positions agree with TRBD1. V shed 7 bases, J shed 5 bases, and the junction held 19 bases outside the gene matches. The germline gives CDR1 LNHDA, CDR2 SQIVND (reference sequence). The CDR3 is made up of 18 amino acids. The DNA of the CDR3 is TGTGCCAGTACCCCTTTCCGAGTCGTGGACAGGGCAGATCAGCCCCAGCATTTT. Translating gives CASTPFRVVDRADQPQHF.

This rearrangement joins TRBV6-5 to TRBJ2-1; D tentatively fits TRBD1 or TRBD2 (5 bases each). This CDR3 is 15 amino acids long. Between the trimmed V and J ends, which lost 8 bases and 0 bases, there was a span of 14 bases. The germline gives CDR1 MNHEY, CDR2 SVGAGI. CDR3 bases: TGTGCCAGCGAACACGGGACGGTCTCCTACAATGAGCAGTTCTTC. Its translation is CASEHGTVSYNEQFF.

The rearrangement joins TRBV30 to TRBJ1-2; D gene ambiguous. Trimming left V 0 bases short and J 5 bases short, with 13 bases between. There are 14 residues in the CDR3. The germline V gene encodes CDR1 GTSNPN and CDR2 SVGIG (reference sequence). The CDR3 here is CAWSVQNWRYGYTF. The CDR3 coding sequence is TGTGCCTGGAGTGTACAAAACTGGAGGTATGGCTACACCTTC.

In DNA form, the CDR3 reads TGTGCCAGCAGTGAAGCTGGACACCTCTTCGCGGGGAACACCGGGGAGCTGTTTTTT. It encodes CASSEAGHLFAGNTGELFF. The rearrangement uses TRBV6-1 and TRBJ2-2; the D gene could be TRBD1 or TRBD2 (5 bases each). Germline lookup yields CDR1 MNHNS and CDR2 SASEGT. V was clipped by 0 bases and J by 1 base, with 18 bases between them. This CDR3 region has 19 residues.

V gene TRBV19 combines with J gene TRBJ2-1; 10 nucleotides match TRBD1. The germline gives CDR1 LNHDA, CDR2 SQIVND (reference sequence). The ends lost 5 bases at V and 3 bases at J; junction bases unmatched: 1. This CDR3 is built from 14 residues. CDR3 region: CASSRDRGYNEQFF. CDR3 nucleotides: TGTGCCAGTAGTCGGGACAGGGGCTACAATGAGCAGTTCTTC.

A few counts support this clone. The V call is TRBV6-6, the J call TRBJ1-2, with D maybe TRBD1 (5 bases). The CDR3 spans 13 residues. CDR1 is MNHNY, CDR2 SVGAGI, per germline (reference sequence). Trimming removed 2 bases at V and 6 bases at J, with 10 bases between. The CDR3 DNA sequence: TGTGCCAGCAGTTACGGAGGGACGCATGGCTACACCTTC. Its protein is CASSYGGTHGYTF.

CDR3 region: CSVRTGGREKLFF. CDR3 sequence (DNA): TGCAGCGTTCGGACAGGGGGGCGTGAAAAACTGTTTTTT. The V and J genes are TRBV29-1 and TRBJ1-4, with 10 positions matching TRBD1. The J segment lost 7 bases and the V segment lost 5 bases, leaving 4 bases of the junction unmatched. Germline CDR1 reads SQVTM; CDR2 reads ANQGSEA. CDR3 length: 13 amino acids.

This sequence joins TRBV4-2 and TRBJ2-1; perhaps TRBD2 as D (6 bases). Germline CDR1 LGHNA, CDR2 YNFKEQ. The CDR3 extends over 16 amino acids. V lost 1 base to trimming and J lost 0 bases, with 10 bases between them. The DNA of the CDR3 is TGTGCCAGCAGCCAAGGAGGACTAAACTCCTACAATGAGCAGTTCTTC. It specifies CASSQGGLNSYNEQFF.

The chain joins TRBV6-1 to TRBJ2-1, with D possibly called TRBD1 or TRBD2 (6 bases each). V was pared by 3 bases and J by 11 bases, with 14 bases between. Germline V lookup: CDR1 MNHNS, CDR2 SASEGT. The CDR3 sequence is 13 residues long. The CDR3 sequence: CASSDQGTPKQFF. CDR3 in DNA: TGTGCCAGCAGTGACCAGGGGACTCCTAAGCAGTTCTTC.

The chain couples TRBV7-2 to TRBJ1-5, with TRBD1 matching over 7 bases. The CDR3 is 16 residues long. Germline V lookup: CDR1 SGHTA, CDR2 FQGNSA. V lost 5 bases to trimming and J lost 0 bases; unmatched junction nucleotides: 7. The CDR3 is CASSKRTGNSNQPQHF. The CDR3 DNA reads as TGTGCCAGCAGCAAGCGGACAGGAAATAGCAATCAGCCCCAGCATTTT.

This CDR3 reads CASSSGPGGETQYF. The CDR3 nucleotides read TGTGCCAGCAGCTCAGGACCCGGCGGGGAGACCCAGTACTTC. V usage is TRBV5-6 and J usage is TRBJ2-5; possibly TRBD2 for D (5 bases). The germline gives CDR1 SGHDT, CDR2 YYEEEE. This CDR3 is 14 amino acids long. V lost 3 bases and J 5 bases, leaving 14 bases between the germline ends. Combining the CDR3 with reference TRBV5-6 and TRBJ2-5 gives the whole variable domain DAGVTQSPTHLIKTRGQQVTLRCSPKSGHDTVSWYQQALGQGPQFIFQYYEEEERQRGNFPDRFSGHQFPNYSSELNVNALLLGDSALYLCASSSGPGGETQYFGPGTRLLVL.

V usage is TRBV5-1 and J usage is TRBJ1-4; D might be TRBD1 (5 bases). Deletions cut 5 bases from V and 2 bases from J, with 10 bases between. CDR3 length equals 14 residues. The germline V gene has CDR1 SGHRS and CDR2 YFSETQ. CDR3 in DNA: TGCGCCAGCAGGGAACAGGTGACTAATGAAAAACTGTTTTTT. Translation: CASREQVTNEKLFF.

J is TRBJ1-1 and V is TRBV12-5, with 11 bases fitting TRBD1. CDR3 size: 15 residues. J lost 7 bases, V lost 5 bases, and 9 bases had no gene match. Looked up from germline, CDR1 is LGHNT and CDR2 is FRNRAP. The CDR3 sequence: CASGGTGGFYGEAFF. CDR3 sequence (DNA): TGTGCTAGTGGTGGGACAGGGGGATTCTACGGTGAAGCTTTCTTT. Full variable domain (outside the CDR3, taken from reference TRBV12-5 and TRBJ1-1): DARVTQTPRHKVTEMGQEVTMRCQPILGHNTVFWYRQTMMQGLELLAYFRNRAPLDDSGMPKDRFSAEMPDATLATLKIQPSEPRDSAVYFCASGGTGGFYGEAFFGQGTRLTVV.

V gene TRBV4-1 combines with J gene TRBJ1-4, with 7 bases matching TRBD1. CDR3 size: 14 residues. The germline gives CDR1 MGHRA, CDR2 YSYEKL. With 4 bases clipped from V and 6 bases from J, the junction kept 5 bases outside the gene matches. DNA of the CDR3: TGCGCCAGCAGCCCGGGACAGATGGATGAAAAACTGTTTTTT. Its translation: CASSPGQMDEKLFF.

The chain carries TRBV7-6 and TRBJ1-3; D call uncertain. Germline V gives CDR1 SGHVS, CDR2 FNYEAQ. Trimming stripped 0 bases from V and 9 bases from J, with 9 bases between. The CDR3 has 13 amino acids. CDR3 amino acids: CASSLAGISTIYF. Here the CDR3 DNA reads TGTGCCAGCAGCTTAGCAGGGATCAGCACCATATATTTT.

The CDR3, as DNA: TGCAGCGTTGAGGGGAACACTGAAGCTTTCTTT. Its translation: CSVEGNTEAFF. V usage is TRBV29-1 and J usage is TRBJ1-1; no clear D gene. Germline V gene lookup returns CDR1 SQVTM and CDR2 ANQGSEA. This CDR3 is 11 amino acids long. Trimming shortened V by 3 bases and J by 1 base, and 3 bases separated the two germline ends.

V gene TRBV13 combines with J gene TRBJ2-7, with a tentative D call TRBD1 (6 bases). Trimming left V 5 bases short and J 0 bases short, with 11 bases between. The CDR3 runs 14 residues. Germline V gene lookup returns CDR1 PRHDT and CDR2 FYEKMQ (reference sequence). The CDR3 bases are TGTGCCAGCAGCCCCGGCAGGGGCTCCTACGAGCAGTACTTC. Its protein product is CASSPGRGSYEQYF.

This chain connects TRBV9 to TRBJ2-7, with TRBD1 matching over 7 bases. V was clipped by 4 bases and J by 4 bases; unmatched bases: 8. This CDR3 has 14 amino acids. The V gene's germline CDR1 is SGDLS and CDR2 YYNGEE. The CDR3 bases are TGTGCCAGCAGCCCGAGCCCGGGACAGTACGAGCAGTACTTC. As protein: CASSPSPGQYEQYF.

The rearrangement joins TRBV7-2 to TRBJ1-6; 7 bases are a match to TRBD1. The germline V gene encodes CDR1 SGHTA and CDR2 FQGNSA. Unmatched junction bases numbered 7, after V lost 4 bases and J lost 7 bases. The CDR3 sequence is 15 residues long. The CDR3 nucleotides are TGTGCCAGCAGCTCCTCCGGGACAGAAAATTCACCCCTCCACTTT. This gives the protein CASSSSGTENSPLHF.

The V gene is TRBV5-8, the J gene TRBJ1-2, with D unclear. The CDR3 is 12 residues long. CDR1 and CDR2 from the germline V gene are SGHTS and YDEGEE. Trimming cost V 2 bases and J 8 bases, with 10 bases left between them. CDR3 in amino acids: CASSFRGFGYTF. Here the CDR3 DNA reads TGTGCCAGCAGCTTTCGAGGATTCGGCTACACCTTC.

This chain joins TRBV6-2 or TRBV6-3 and TRBJ2-7; D gene unclear. CDR1 is MNHEY and CDR2 is SVGEGT in the germline V gene. The V gene lost 6 bases and the J gene lost 5 bases, with 20 bases spanning the gap. The CDR3 is made up of 15 amino acids. The CDR3 nucleotides are TGTGCCAGCAGCCGTCCCCCAAGGCTTGTCCACGAGCAGTACTTC. It encodes CASSRPPRLVHEQYF.